Below are 10 T cell receptor beta chains sequenced from a single sample in a study of identical twins. TCRdb re-called the 5' RACE reads through MiXCR, storing one row per CDR3 protein. The sample holds a few hundred thousand distinct CDR3 sequences; 8% to 11% are singletons and the top ten take 8% to 10%. Source material: memory T cells sorted from blood. Source of these receptors: a man over 45 in good health.

This clonotype was detected many times. This chain links TRBV28 with TRBJ1-2, with D hard to call. Germline CDR1 and CDR2: MDHEN and SYDVKM. V lost 10 bases and J 8 bases, leaving 8 bases between the germline ends. The CDR3 totals 9 residues. CDR3 protein: CATEEGYTF. The CDR3 region has the DNA TGTGCCACCGAAGAAGGCTACACCTTC.

This clonotype was recorded once. V gene TRBV10-3 combines with J gene TRBJ1-1; D remains unclear. This CDR3 has 11 residues. Germline V CDR1 and CDR2: ENHRY, SYGVKD. Trimming shortened V by 3 bases and J by 4 bases, and 3 bases separated the two germline ends. The CDR3 region has the DNA TGTGCCATCAGTGACCTCACTGAAGCTTTCTTT. It encodes CAISDLTEAFF.

The rearrangement links TRBV10-3 to TRBJ2-1, with TRBD2 identical over 7 bases. Per the germline V gene, CDR1 is ENHRY and CDR2 is SYGVKD. V shed 0 bases, J shed 6 bases, and the junction held 5 bases outside the gene matches. This CDR3 is built from 15 residues. The CDR3, as DNA: TGTGCCATCAGTGAGTCTACCCGCGGGAGCAATGAGCAGTTCTTC. Residues: CAISESTRGSNEQFF.

The J gene is TRBJ1-1, the V gene TRBV7-9; D is unresolved. The CDR3 spans 14 residues. Germline V gene lookup returns CDR1 SEHNR and CDR2 FQNEAQ (reference sequence). V lost 1 base and J 4 bases, leaving 10 bases between the germline ends. The DNA for the CDR3 is TGTGCCAGCAGCTTAGTAGGTCTGGGCACTGAAGCTTTCTTT. Translation: CASSLVGLGTEAFF.

Ten or more counts support this clonotype. This chain links TRBV14 with TRBJ1-5; tentative D call: TRBD1 (5 bases). The ends were cut back, 4 bases at V and 4 bases at J, with 8 bases in the middle. CDR3 size: 13 residues. Germline V CDR1 and CDR2: SGHDN, FVKESK. CDR3 in DNA: TGTGCCAGCAGCCTGGGACCAAATCAGCCCCAGCATTTT. Protein sequence: CASSLGPNQPQHF.

The chain recombines TRBV5-4 with TRBJ2-3, with D perhaps TRBD1 (5 bases). V lost 4 bases to trimming and J lost 5 bases, with 14 bases between them. The CDR3 length is 14 residues. Germline CDR1 and CDR2: SGHNT and YYREEE (reference sequence). This CDR3 is CASSAFPDRDTQYF. For the CDR3, the DNA is TGTGCCAGCAGCGCCTTCCCCGACAGAGATACGCAGTATTTT.

V gene TRBV5-5 combines with J gene TRBJ1-1; D unclear. The germline V gene has CDR1 SGHKS and CDR2 YYEKEE (reference sequence). Trimming took off 3 bases at V and 0 bases at J, with 9 bases between the two ends. The CDR3 sequence is 14 residues long. CDR3 DNA sequence: TGTGCCAGCAGCTCCACGGGTGTGAACACTGAAGCTTTCTTT. The encoded protein is CASSSTGVNTEAFF.

This clonotype was counted ten times or more. The V gene is TRBV12-3 or TRBV12-4, the J gene TRBJ2-1; 11 nucleotides match TRBD1. This CDR3 contains 15 residues. The junction had 6 bases not matched to a gene; V was cut back by 5 bases and J by 6 bases. The CDR3 bases are TGTGCCAGCAGTGGAACCGGGACAGGGGGCAATGAGCAGTTCTTC. This encodes CASSGTGTGGNEQFF.

This clonotype was counted a few times. This sequence joins TRBV7-3 and TRBJ2-2; 7 bases line up with TRBD2. Germline values: CDR1 SGHTA, CDR2 FQGTGA. The V gene end was trimmed by 5 bases and the J gene end by 7 bases; junction bases not matched to a gene: 4. This CDR3 has 13 residues. The CDR3 region is CASSQAGDGELFF. The CDR3 nucleotides read TGTGCCAGCAGCCAGGCGGGGGACGGGGAGCTGTTTTTT.

This clonotype was recorded many times. The chain joins TRBV4-2 to TRBJ1-2; D is possibly TRBD1 (5 bases). V was trimmed by 0 bases and J by 8 bases, leaving 16 bases between them. The CDR3 length is 15 residues. Germline V gene data show CDR1 as LGHNA and CDR2 as YNFKEQ. The CDR3 loop is CASSQDSRGTEGYTF. Here the CDR3 DNA reads TGTGCCAGCAGCCAAGATTCGAGGGGAACGGAGGGCTACACCTTC.